The 30 T cell receptor beta chains below all came from one sample that was sequenced in a study of blood T cells in healthy people across ages. Together with a sample-barcoded 5' primer, a J-beta primer mix was included in a second PCR lasting about 7 to 12 cycles. MiXCR, run by TCRdb on the 5' RACE reads, gives a single entry per CDR3 protein. The repertoire holds fewer than 1,200,000 distinct CDR3 sequences, about 25% seen once, with about 0.8% in the top ten. The same data also contributed to another study, on T cells of mothers and their children.

Sequencing input: blood. The receptor source for this set is a girl between 2 and 10 years old in good health.

The chain recombines TRBV11-2 with TRBJ2-1; tentative D call: TRBD1 (6 bases). The better agreement between TRBJ2-7 and the DNA end casts doubt on the J call. The CDR3 has 12 amino acids. The germline CDR1 and CDR2 sequences are SGHAT and FQNNGV. DNA of the CDR3: TGTGCCAGCAGCCCCTCAACAGGGTTACAGTACTTC. Residues: CASSPSTGLQYF.

This clonotype has a handful of counts. The V gene is TRBV5-1, the J gene TRBJ2-5; possibly TRBD1 or TRBD2 for D (5 bases each). Germline-derived CDR1 and CDR2 are SGHRS and YFSETQ. The CDR3 length is 14 residues. V lost 3 bases and J lost 4, with 13 bases in between. CDR3 nucleotides: TGCGCCAGCAGCTCCAGGGCCCGGGGAGAGACCCAGTACTTC. As protein: CASSSRARGETQYF.

V is TRBV7-8 and J is TRBJ2-1, with TRBD1 matching 9 bases. The CDR3 is 19 residues long. The germline V gene encodes CDR1 SGHVS and CDR2 FQNEAQ. With V trimmed by 2 bases and J by 7 bases, 18 bases remained unmatched. The CDR3 here is CASSLLIGQGYAPNNEQFF. For the CDR3, the DNA is TGTGCCAGCAGCTTACTGATCGGACAGGGGTACGCCCCAAATAATGAGCAGTTCTTC. Combining the CDR3 with reference TRBV7-8 and TRBJ2-1 gives the whole variable domain GAGVSQSPRYKVAKRGQDVALRCDPISGHVSLFWYQQALGQGPEFLTYFQNEAQLDKSGLPSDRFFAERPEGSVSTLKIQRTQQEDSAVYLCASSLLIGQGYAPNNEQFFGPGTRLTVL.

The chain recombines TRBV5-4 with TRBJ2-2, with D possibly TRBD2 on 5 matching bases. Trimming removed 3 bases from V and 2 bases from J, with 11 bases in between. CDR3 length: 15 residues. Germline V CDR1 and CDR2: SGHNT, YYREEE (reference sequence). The CDR3: CASSSSGINTGELFF. The CDR3 nucleotides are TGTGCCAGCAGCTCATCGGGGATAAACACCGGGGAGCTGTTTTTT. The complete variable domain, with remaining parts taken from reference TRBV5-4 and TRBJ2-2, reads ETGVTQSPTHLIKTRGQQVTLRCSSQSGHNTVSWYQQALGQGPQFIFQYYREEENGRGNFPPRFSGLQFPNYSSELNVNALELDDSALYLCASSSSGINTGELFFGEGSRLTVL.

This clonotype has a handful of counts. The gene calls are TRBV29-1 and TRBJ2-5; TRBD1 is a possible D gene (6 bases). CDR1 is SQVTM and CDR2 is ANQGSEA in the germline V gene. The CDR3 spans 16 residues. The V end lost 3 bases, the J end lost 3 bases, and 20 bases lay between the germline ends. CDR3 coding DNA: TGCAGCGTTGATTGTGAAGGGGGACGTTATGAAGAGACCCAGTACTTC. It encodes CSVDCEGGRYEETQYF. Complete variable domain (other parts from reference TRBV29-1 and TRBJ2-5): SAVISQKPSRDICQRGTSLTIQCQVDSQVTMMFWYRQQPGQSLTLIATANQGSEATYESGFVIDKFPISRPNLTFSTLTVSNMSPEDSSIYLCSVDCEGGRYEETQYFGPGTRLLVL.

This clonotype came up a few times. V and J are TRBV2 and TRBJ2-7, with a tentative D call TRBD1 (7 bases). CDR1 and CDR2 from the germline V gene are SNHLY and FYNNEI. CDR3 length: 15 amino acids. The V gene lost 4 bases and the J gene lost 2 bases, with 15 bases spanning the gap. This chain's CDR3 is CASSVSRDSPYEQYF. CDR3 bases: TGTGCCAGCAGTGTGTCGCGGGACAGCCCCTACGAGCAGTACTTC. Complete variable domain (other parts from reference TRBV2 and TRBJ2-7): EPEVTQTPSHQVTQMGQEVILRCVPISNHLYFYWYRQILGQKVEFLVSFYNNEISEKSEIFDDQFSVERPDGSNFTLKIRSTKLEDSAMYFCASSVSRDSPYEQYFGPGTRLTVT.

J is TRBJ2-3 and V is TRBV2; maybe TRBD2 (5 bases). Germline V lookup: CDR1 SNHLY, CDR2 FYNNEI. V was pared by 11 bases and J by 2 bases, with 14 bases between. The CDR3 consists of 13 residues. In DNA, the CDR3 is TGTGCCGGGAGCGGAGAGATCACAGATACGCAGTATTTT. Translated, it gives CAGSGEITDTQYF.

The chain carries TRBV15 and TRBJ2-5, with unresolved D. The CDR3 loop spans 13 amino acids. V was cut by 0 bases and J by 5 bases, with 7 bases left in between. The germline V gene has CDR1 LNHNV and CDR2 YYDKDF (reference sequence). The CDR3 is CATSREPPETQYF. The CDR3 DNA sequence: TGTGCCACCAGCAGAGAACCCCCGGAGACCCAGTACTTC.

This clonotype was counted between two and nine times. The junction does not match germline at one end; this may be a read error. The chain combines TRBV10-3 with TRBJ1-1; possibly TRBD1 for D (6 bases). Germline V lookup: CDR1 ENHRY, CDR2 SYGVKD. The CDR3 is 13 residues long. The CDR3 reads CATTQGMNTEASF. CDR3 DNA: TGTGCCACCACACAGGGTATGAACACTGAAGCTTCCTTT.

This clonotype is a singleton in its sample. V usage is TRBV12-3 or TRBV12-4 and J usage is TRBJ2-1, with 9 positions matching TRBD2. This CDR3 is 14 amino acids long. With 2 bases clipped from V and 7 bases from J, the junction kept 3 bases outside the gene matches. The CDR3 sequence: CASSLMREGNEQFF. The CDR3 DNA is TGTGCCAGCAGTTTAATGCGGGAGGGGAATGAGCAGTTCTTC.

This clonotype came up many times. The CDR3 DNA sequence: TGTGCCAGCAGTTTTCCAGGGGCTGGGGCCAACGTCCTGACTTTC. Protein: CASSFPGAGANVLTF. The chain is built from TRBV28 and TRBJ2-6; D is perhaps TRBD1 (6 bases). Germline loops: CDR1 MDHEN, CDR2 SYDVKM. This CDR3 has 15 amino acids. Trimming removed 3 bases from V and 2 bases from J, with 8 bases in between.

V usage is TRBV7-9 and J usage is TRBJ2-5, with no clear D. The better agreement between TRBJ2-1 and the DNA end casts doubt on the J call. CDR1 SEHNR and CDR2 FQNEAQ come from the germline V gene (reference sequence). The length of the CDR3 is 12 residues. CDR3 in amino acids: CASSPPIGEQFF. In DNA, the CDR3 is TGTGCCAGCAGCCCACCAATCGGGGAGCAGTTCTTC.

The table lists this clonotype with a few counts. J is TRBJ2-3 and V is TRBV10-3; TRBD2 matches 7 bases. The CDR3 spans 14 residues. In germline, CDR1 is ENHRY, CDR2 SYGVKD. With V trimmed by 11 bases and J by 0 bases, 8 bases remained unmatched. The CDR3 reads CAFKGGTSTDTQYF. For the CDR3, the DNA is TGTGCCTTCAAGGGAGGGACCAGCACAGATACGCAGTATTTT.

This clonotype was counted between two and nine times. V is TRBV6-5 and J is TRBJ1-6; D unresolved. CDR1 is MNHEY and CDR2 is SVGAGI in the germline V gene. This CDR3 contains 18 residues. The V end lost 0 bases, the J end lost 7 bases, and 19 bases lay between the germline ends. The DNA for the CDR3 is TGTGCCAGCAGTTACTCGAGTCGAACACTTTCTACAAATTCACCCCTCCACTTT. Protein: CASSYSSRTLSTNSPLHF.

This rearrangement joins TRBV28 to TRBJ2-7, with 10 bases aligning to TRBD2. The CDR3 is 14 residues long. V lost 6 bases and J lost 6; bases outside the gene matches: 8. Germline V gene data show CDR1 as MDHEN and CDR2 as SYDVKM. CDR3 in DNA: TGTGCCAGCAGGACCGGGACTAGCGAGTTCGAGCAGTACTTC. Translating it yields CASRTGTSEFEQYF.

V is TRBV24-1 and J is TRBJ2-2; a possible D gene is TRBD1 (6 bases). This CDR3 has 14 residues. Germline V lookup: CDR1 KGHDR, CDR2 SFDVKD. The V end was cut by 5 bases, the J end by 5 bases, with 11 bases between. In nucleotides, the CDR3 is TGTGCCACCAGTGTGGACAGCCAAACCGGGGAGCTGTTTTTT. The encoded protein is CATSVDSQTGELFF.

This clonotype has just a few counts. This sequence joins TRBV18 and TRBJ2-1; TRBD2 aligns across 7 bases. The CDR3 covers 16 residues. Germline-derived CDR1 and CDR2 are KGHSH and LQKENI. The junction had 15 bases not matched to a gene; V was cut back by 2 bases and J by 11 bases. The CDR3 nucleotides read TGTGCCAGCTCACCATTTGCGGGAGCGGGTTCAGATAAGCAGTTCTTC. Protein product: CASSPFAGAGSDKQFF.

CDR3 protein: CSALQGLPETQYF. CDR3 DNA sequence: TGCAGTGCTCTCCAGGGTCTCCCAGAGACCCAGTACTTC. The chain employs TRBV20-1 and TRBJ2-5; TRBD1 might be the D (5 bases). V lost 5 bases to trimming and J lost 4 bases, with 14 bases between them. This CDR3 has 13 residues. Germline V lookup: CDR1 DFQATT, CDR2 SNEGSKA (reference sequence).

This clonotype has only a few counts. CDR3 coding DNA: TGTGCCAGCAGTCCCACGGGGACCGGGACCTGGGAAGAGACCCAGTACTTC. Translated: CASSPTGTGTWEETQYF. The chain combines TRBV12-3 or TRBV12-4 with TRBJ2-5, with D perhaps assigned TRBD1 or TRBD2 (5 bases each). Trimming cost V 5 bases and J 3 bases, with 22 bases left between them. The CDR3 is made up of 17 amino acids.

V usage is TRBV29-1 and J usage is TRBJ1-1; D gene ambiguous. V was trimmed by 2 bases and J by 2 bases, leaving 9 bases between them. The CDR3 runs 13 residues. From germline, CDR1 is SQVTM and CDR2 ANQGSEA. The CDR3 protein is CSVEQQQNTEAFF. In DNA form, the CDR3 reads TGCAGCGTTGAACAACAGCAAAACACTGAAGCTTTCTTT.

For the CDR3, the DNA is TGTGCCAGCAGCAATATTATTAAGTTTTCGAACACTGAAGCTTTCTTT. Translation gives CASSNIIKFSNTEAFF. This chain connects TRBV21-1 to TRBJ1-1. TRBV21-1 is marked as a pseudogene. This CDR3 region has 16 residues.

Notes on this clonotype: A read error may produce the germline difference seen at one junction end. V usage is TRBV3-1 and J usage is TRBJ1-1; weak D call: TRBD1 (5 bases). This CDR3 is 13 amino acids long. Germline V gene sequence: CDR1 LGHDT, CDR2 YNNKEL (reference sequence). The CDR3 loop is CTSTIGGTTEAFF. Written as DNA, the CDR3 is TGTACCAGCACGATTGGGGGGACCACTGAAGCTTTCTTT. The entire variable domain, with the rest obtained from reference TRBV3-1 and TRBJ1-1, is as follows: DTAVSQTPKYLVTQMGNDKSIKCEQNLGHDTMYWYKQDSKKFLKIMFSYNNKELIINETVPNRFSPKSPDKAHLNLHINSLELGDSAVYFCTSTIGGTTEAFFGQGTRLTVV.

This clonotype has a handful of counts. The rearrangement uses TRBV5-6 and TRBJ2-3; D ambiguous. The CDR3 has 16 residues. V lost 0 bases and J 0 bases, leaving 11 bases between the germline ends. Per the germline V gene, CDR1 is SGHDT and CDR2 is YYEEEE. Written as DNA, the CDR3 is TGTGCCAGCAGCTTGGTTGCCGGAACTAGCACAGATACGCAGTATTTT. It specifies CASSLVAGTSTDTQYF.

This clonotype was seen more than once but under ten times. The genes are TRBV4-1 and TRBJ1-2; 7 bases align to TRBD1. V trimming: 2 bases; J trimming: 4 bases; junction bases outside the gene matches: 4. This CDR3 is built from 14 residues. Germline V CDR1 and CDR2: MGHRA, YSYEKL. The CDR3 sequence is CASSQMGQPYGYTF. As DNA, the CDR3 is TGCGCCAGCAGCCAAATGGGACAGCCCTATGGCTACACCTTC.

CDR3 nucleotides: TGCGCCAGCAGCCGTGGAAGGGGGACCGAGCAAGAGACCCAGTACTTC. It specifies CASSRGRGTEQETQYF. The chain combines TRBV5-1 with TRBJ2-5; weak D call: TRBD1 (6 bases). The CDR3 totals 16 residues. Trimming left V 4 bases short and J 2 bases short, with 18 bases between. Germline V gives CDR1 SGHRS, CDR2 YFSETQ.

There are a few counts of this clonotype. V usage is TRBV28 and J usage is TRBJ2-6; D call uncertain. Germline V gene data show CDR1 as MDHEN and CDR2 as SYDVKM. This CDR3 comprises 14 residues. V was trimmed by 4 bases and J by 4 bases, leaving 8 bases between them. The chain's CDR3 is CASSSIMGANVLTF. The CDR3 nucleotides read TGTGCCAGCAGTTCAATCATGGGGGCCAACGTCCTGACTTTC.

This clonotype was seen a few times. The chain employs TRBV7-6 and TRBJ2-2; D not resolved. Germline CDR1 is SGHVS and CDR2 is FNYEAQ. With 5 bases removed from V and 3 bases from J, the gap between germline ends came to 10 bases. CDR3 length: 14 residues. The DNA for the CDR3 is TGTGCCAGCAGCCTGTATCTCCACACCGGGGAGCTGTTTTTT. Translation gives CASSLYLHTGELFF.

The J gene is TRBJ1-1, the V gene TRBV20-1; TRBD1 is a possible D gene (6 bases). The V end was cut by 8 bases, the J end by 4 bases, with 17 bases between. This CDR3 comprises 13 residues. Germline assignment: CDR1 DFQATT and CDR2 SNEGSKA (reference sequence). In DNA form, the CDR3 reads TGCAGTACAAGACCCAGGGGACCCACTGAAGCTTTCTTT. This sequence encodes CSTRPRGPTEAFF.

The chain combines TRBV12-3 or TRBV12-4 with TRBJ2-5; 9 nucleotides match TRBD2. Near its end, the DNA agrees better with TRBJ2-1, so the J call may be wrong. This CDR3 region has 14 residues. The CDR3 nucleotides read TGTGCCAGCAAGAGCGGGGGGCCGGGTTATGAGCAGTTCTTC. Its translation: CASKSGGPGYEQFF.

J is TRBJ2-1 and V is TRBV11-2; 7 nucleotides line up with TRBD2. V shed 0 bases and J 9 bases; nucleotides not matched to a gene: 11. The germline V gene has CDR1 SGHAT and CDR2 FQNNGV. The CDR3 runs to 16 residues. For the CDR3, the DNA is TGTGCCAGCAGCTTAGAGGCGGGAGTGGGATTTGGTGAGCAGTTCTTC. This translates into CASSLEAGVGFGEQFF.